The 5 T cell receptor beta chains listed next were all sequenced from one sample in a study of graft-versus-host responses after intestinal transplantation. The data were produced by immunoSEQ multiplex PCR, yet TCRdb's version contains in-frame clones alone and is incomplete. The sample yields over 75,000 clones, roughly 90% seen once. These TCRs are of unknown antigen specificity. Here the sequenced sample was unstimulated CD8+ T cells sorted from spleen or lymph node cells, taken before transplant. The receptors come from a human donor who was the organ donor for an intestinal transplant.

As regards this clone: The same CDR3 arises from other DNA sequences in this sample as well. The CDR3 DNA reads TGTGCCAGCAGCTTGTACAGTACCACTGAAGCTTTCTTT. It translates to CASSLYSTTEAFF. The rearrangement links TRBV5-8 to TRBJ1-1; D not resolved. Trimming stripped 1 base from V and 4 bases from J, with 8 bases between. The CDR3 consists of 13 residues. Germline loops: CDR1 SGHTS, CDR2 YDEGEE.

This rearrangement joins TRBV30 to TRBJ1-2, with 7 nucleotides matching TRBD1. V was pared by 2 bases and J by 3 bases, with 6 bases of the junction left unmatched. Germline CDR1 reads GTSNPN; CDR2 reads SVGIG (reference sequence). This CDR3 is built from 14 residues. CDR3 in amino acids: CAWSLDRAYYGYTF. In DNA, the CDR3 is TGTGCCTGGAGTCTAGACAGGGCCTACTATGGCTACACCTTC.

CDR3 DNA: TGTGCCAGCAGCCAAGGGCGGTACAATGAGCAGTTCTTC. Translation gives CASSQGRYNEQFF. The chain links TRBV14 to TRBJ2-1; D is uncertain. V lost 1 base to trimming and J lost 4 bases, with 5 bases between them. The CDR3 loop spans 13 amino acids. The germline CDR1 and CDR2 sequences are SGHDN and FVKESK.

V is TRBV2 and J is TRBJ2-5; D remains unclear. The DNA matches TRBJ2-7 better at its end, which makes the J call doubtful. The CDR3 totals 10 residues. CDR1 and CDR2 (germline): SNHLY, FYNNEI. The DNA of the CDR3 is TGTGCCAGCAGGGTCTACGAGCAGTACTTC. Translation: CASRVYEQYF.

The rearrangement links TRBV7-2 to TRBJ1-1; D not certain. Germline CDR1 reads SGHTA; CDR2 reads FQGNSA. The germline V and J ends were trimmed by 8 bases and 0 bases, with 13 bases remaining between them. The CDR3 covers 14 residues. CDR3 DNA: TGTGCCAGCGTAGTATTGCTATTGAACACTGAAGCTTTCTTT. Amino acids: CASVVLLLNTEAFF.